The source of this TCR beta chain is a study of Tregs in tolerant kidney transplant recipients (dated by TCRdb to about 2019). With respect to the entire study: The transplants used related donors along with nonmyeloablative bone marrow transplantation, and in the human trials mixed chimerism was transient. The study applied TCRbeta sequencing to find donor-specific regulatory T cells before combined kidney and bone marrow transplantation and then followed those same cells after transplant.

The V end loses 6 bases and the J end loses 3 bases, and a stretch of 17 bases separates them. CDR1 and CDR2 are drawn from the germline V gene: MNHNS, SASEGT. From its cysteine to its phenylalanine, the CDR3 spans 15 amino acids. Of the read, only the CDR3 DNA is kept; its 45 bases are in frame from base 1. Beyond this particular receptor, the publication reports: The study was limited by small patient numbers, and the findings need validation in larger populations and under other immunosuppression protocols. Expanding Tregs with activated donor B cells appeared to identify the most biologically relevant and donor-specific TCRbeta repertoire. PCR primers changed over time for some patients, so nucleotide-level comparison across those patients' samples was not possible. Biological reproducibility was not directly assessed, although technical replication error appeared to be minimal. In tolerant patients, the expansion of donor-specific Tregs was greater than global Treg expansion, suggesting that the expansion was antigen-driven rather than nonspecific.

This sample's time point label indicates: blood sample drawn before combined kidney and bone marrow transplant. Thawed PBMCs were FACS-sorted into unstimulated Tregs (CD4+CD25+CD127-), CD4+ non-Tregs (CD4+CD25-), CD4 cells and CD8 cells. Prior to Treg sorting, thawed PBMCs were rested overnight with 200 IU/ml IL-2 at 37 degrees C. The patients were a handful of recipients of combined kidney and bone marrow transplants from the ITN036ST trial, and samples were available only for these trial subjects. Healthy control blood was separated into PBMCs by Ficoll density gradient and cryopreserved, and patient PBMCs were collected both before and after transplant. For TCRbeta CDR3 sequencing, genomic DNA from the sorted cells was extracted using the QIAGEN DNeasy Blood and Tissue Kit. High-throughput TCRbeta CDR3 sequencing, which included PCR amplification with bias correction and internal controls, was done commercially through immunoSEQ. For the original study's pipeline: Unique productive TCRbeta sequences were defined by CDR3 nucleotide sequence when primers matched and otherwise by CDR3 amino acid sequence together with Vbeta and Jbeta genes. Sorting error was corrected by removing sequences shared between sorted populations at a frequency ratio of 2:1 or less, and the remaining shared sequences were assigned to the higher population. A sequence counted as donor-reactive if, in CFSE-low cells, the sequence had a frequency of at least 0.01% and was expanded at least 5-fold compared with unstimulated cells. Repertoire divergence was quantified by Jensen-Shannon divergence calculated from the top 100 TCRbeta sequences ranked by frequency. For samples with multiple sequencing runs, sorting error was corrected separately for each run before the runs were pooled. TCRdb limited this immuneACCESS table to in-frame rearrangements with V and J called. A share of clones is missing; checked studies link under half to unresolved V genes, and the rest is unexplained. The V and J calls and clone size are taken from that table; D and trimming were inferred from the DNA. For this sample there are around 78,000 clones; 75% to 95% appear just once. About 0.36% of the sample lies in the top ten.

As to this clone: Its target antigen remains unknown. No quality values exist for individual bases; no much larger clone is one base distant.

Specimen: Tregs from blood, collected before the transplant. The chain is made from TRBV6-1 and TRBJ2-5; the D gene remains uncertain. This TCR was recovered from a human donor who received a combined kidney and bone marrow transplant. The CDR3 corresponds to CASRQTPANKETQYF. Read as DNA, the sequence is TGTGCCAGCAGGCAGACCCCAGCAAATAAAGAGACCCAGTACTTC.